One and the same sample provided the 16 T cell receptor beta chains below, sequenced in a study of spatial heterogeneity in lung cancer. Study-level findings and limits: Tumor mutation count correlated with how many alpha and beta TCRs expanded intratumorally.

Which antigens these TCRs recognize remains unknown. From the 5' RACE reads, TCRdb called clonotypes with MiXCR, one entry per CDR3 protein. The sample consists of more than 15,000 distinct CDR3 sequences, 6.5% of them appearing once. Described time point: sample taken at primary tumor resection. Here the sequenced sample was lung tumor tissue, taken at surgery. The receptors stem from a female donor with early-stage non-small cell lung cancer.

This clonotype was seen many times. V gene TRBV5-1 combines with J gene TRBJ2-7; the D gene is possibly TRBD2 (6 bases). The V gene lost 4 bases and the J gene lost 4 bases, with 21 bases spanning the gap. Per germline, CDR1 SGHRS and CDR2 YFSETQ. CDR3 length equals 16 residues. CDR3 in amino acids: CASSQRADGGGYEQYF. The CDR3, as DNA: TGCGCCAGCAGCCAACGAGCTGACGGGGGTGGGTACGAGCAGTACTTC. The variable domain in full, completed from reference TRBV5-1 and TRBJ2-7, reads KAGVTQTPRYLIKTRGQQVTLSCSPISGHRSVSWYQQTPGQGLQFLFEYFSETQRNKGNFPGRFSGRQFSNSRSEMNVSTLELGDSALYLCASSQRADGGGYEQYFGPGTRLTVT.

This clonotype was picked up many times. The genes are TRBV12-3 or TRBV12-4 and TRBJ2-2; D gene unclear. This CDR3 spans 13 amino acids. The V and J ends lost 7 bases and 0 bases respectively, with 6 bases between them. The CDR3 sequence is CASNPTNTGELFF. In DNA, the CDR3 is TGTGCCAGCAACCCAACGAACACCGGGGAGCTGTTTTTT.

A remark on this clonotype: A much larger clonotype is one base distant, so this may be a read error. The V gene is TRBV12-3 or TRBV12-4, the J gene TRBJ1-5, with a weak D call TRBD1 (6 bases). Trimming stripped 10 bases from V and 9 bases from J, with 16 bases between. This CDR3 is 12 amino acids long. The CDR3 is CANTTGSPPQHF. The CDR3 DNA is TGTGCCAACACAACAGGGAGTCCGCCCCAGCATTTT.

This clonotype was counted many times. The chain has TRBV28 and TRBJ1-2; D remains unclear. V was pared by 1 base and J by 5 bases, with 8 bases between. In germline, CDR1 is MDHEN, CDR2 SYDVKM. There are 13 residues in the CDR3. The CDR3: CASSLSVPYGYTF. DNA of the CDR3: TGTGCCAGCAGTTTATCAGTTCCGTATGGCTACACCTTC.

This clonotype was seen repeatedly, ten times or more. The V and J genes are TRBV11-2 and TRBJ2-7, with 7 bases aligning to TRBD1. The V gene end was trimmed by 3 bases and the J gene end by 4 bases; junction bases not matched to a gene: 9. This CDR3 has 15 residues. CDR1 SGHAT and CDR2 FQNNGV come from the germline V gene. CDR3 protein: CASSFEQGSLYEQYF. DNA of the CDR3: TGTGCCAGCAGCTTCGAACAGGGGTCTTTGTACGAGCAGTACTTC.

The sample holds many counts of this clonotype. This chain uses TRBV15 with TRBJ2-1; D gene unclear. The CDR3 spans 13 residues. V gave up 5 bases and J gave up 4 bases, with 9 bases separating them. Germline values: CDR1 LNHNV, CDR2 YYDKDF (reference sequence). CDR3 residues: CATSVTPYNEQFF. The CDR3 nucleotides are TGTGCCACCAGCGTGACACCTTACAATGAGCAGTTCTTC.

This clonotype is classed as medium-sized. V gene TRBV6-1 combines with J gene TRBJ1-1, with TRBD1 matching 7 bases. This CDR3 spans 14 amino acids. Germline values: CDR1 MNHNS, CDR2 SASEGT. With 5 bases clipped from V and 5 bases from J, the junction kept 8 bases outside the gene matches. CDR3 protein: CASSIRQGRTEAFF. The CDR3 DNA reads as TGTGCCAGCAGTATCCGACAGGGAAGGACTGAAGCTTTCTTT.

The table lists this clonotype with many counts. The chain couples TRBV28 to TRBJ2-7, with D perhaps TRBD1 or TRBD2 (5 bases each). The CDR3 runs 13 residues. Between the trimmed V and J ends, which lost 5 bases and 2 bases, there was a span of 10 bases. Germline CDR1 reads MDHEN; CDR2 reads SYDVKM. As DNA, the CDR3 is TGTGCCAGCAGTCGGGACGGAACCTACGAGCAGTACTTC. It is translated as CASSRDGTYEQYF.

In this sample, this clonotype turned up many times. The CDR3 bases are TGTGCCAGCAGTAGCCGGACTAAATATGAGCAGTTCTTC. It encodes CASSSRTKYEQFF. The chain uses TRBV27 and TRBJ2-1; tentative D call: TRBD2 (6 bases). Trimming took off 5 bases at V and 8 bases at J, with 13 bases between the two ends. The CDR3 length is 13 residues. In germline, CDR1 is MNHEY, CDR2 SMNVEV (reference sequence).

The count of this clonotype is one. One base away lies a much larger clone, so this may be a sequencing read error. The chain recombines TRBV24-1 with TRBJ2-5; maybe TRBD1 (6 bases). In germline, CDR1 is KGHDR, CDR2 SFDVKD. The CDR3 contains 15 residues. The DNA of the CDR3 is TGTGCCACCAGTGATTTAGAGGGGGATCAAGAGTCCCAGTACTTC. This translates into CATSDLEGDQESQYF.

The gene calls are TRBV13 and TRBJ2-1; D may be TRBD1 or TRBD2 (6 bases each). The V end was cut by 1 base, the J end by 12 bases, with 16 bases between. CDR3 length: 14 amino acids. CDR1 PRHDT and CDR2 FYEKMQ come from the germline V gene (reference sequence). The CDR3, as DNA: TGTGCCAGCAGCTTAGTGTCCGGGGGCACTCTGCAGTTCTTC. It encodes CASSLVSGGTLQFF.

This clonotype was detected many times. The gene calls are TRBV11-1 and TRBJ1-1; D unresolved. Trimming cost V 3 bases and J 4 bases, with 9 bases left between them. The CDR3 is made up of 13 amino acids. Germline CDR1 and CDR2: SGHAT and FQDESV (reference sequence). This CDR3 is CASSFIEGTEAFF. The CDR3 nucleotides are TGTGCCAGCAGCTTTATCGAAGGCACTGAAGCTTTCTTT.

This clonotype was observed many times. The gene calls are TRBV28 and TRBJ2-7; D unresolved. Trimming removed 6 bases at V and 3 bases at J, with 3 bases between. In germline, CDR1 is MDHEN, CDR2 SYDVKM. The CDR3 covers 10 residues. The CDR3 coding sequence is TGTGCCAGCAGGCACTACGAGCAGTACTTC. It translates to CASRHYEQYF. The full variable domain, completed using reference TRBV28 and TRBJ2-7, is DVKVTQSSRYLVKRTGEKVFLECVQDMDHENMFWYRQDPGLGLRLIYFSYDVKMKEKGDIPEGYSVSREKKERFSLILESASTNQTSMYLCASRHYEQYFGPGTRLTVT.

In its sample, this clonotype was seen many times. V is TRBV28 and J is TRBJ1-5, with 7 bases fitting TRBD1. Germline V gene sequence: CDR1 MDHEN, CDR2 SYDVKM. Trimming at V came to 6 bases and at J to 2 bases, leaving 7 bases not matched to a gene. The CDR3 is made up of 15 amino acids. The CDR3 loop reads CASRQGGRGNQPQHF. CDR3 DNA sequence: TGTGCCAGCAGGCAGGGGGGTAGAGGCAATCAGCCCCAGCATTTT.

This clonotype was recorded many times. The chain joins TRBV7-9 to TRBJ1-5; D unresolved. This CDR3 has 14 residues. Germline assignment: CDR1 SEHNR and CDR2 FQNEAQ (reference sequence). Deletions cut 0 bases from V and 1 base from J, with 4 bases between. As DNA, the CDR3 is TGTGCCAGCAGCTTAGCGTCCAGCAATCAGCCCCAGCATTTT. Protein product: CASSLASSNQPQHF.

This clonotype appeared many times. V is TRBV20-1 and J is TRBJ2-1, with unresolved D. Trimming removed 5 bases at V and 5 bases at J, with 13 bases between. The CDR3 contains 13 residues. Germline V CDR1 and CDR2: DFQATT, SNEGSKA (reference sequence). CDR3 protein: CSAPRGDHNEQFF. Written as DNA, the CDR3 is TGCAGTGCTCCTCGTGGCGACCACAATGAGCAGTTCTTC.